A single sample is the source of the 15 T cell receptor beta chains below, sequenced in a study of glioma-infiltrating T cells. Amplification of TCR alpha and beta CDR3 regions from RNA used iRepertoire nested multiplex PCR. Each CDR3 protein gets one entry after TCRdb re-called the multiplex PCR reads with MiXCR. Seen here are about 130,000 distinct CDR3 sequences, roughly 25% observed once, and the top ten hold over 12%. Sequences were obtained from glioma tissue, nonneoplastic brain tissue, or PBMCs (not recorded which). These receptors originate from a human donor with low-grade glioma or glioblastoma, undergoing nonglioma brain surgery, or in good health (not recorded which).

This clonotype turned up a few times. This chain links TRBV30 with TRBJ1-1; 8 bases map to TRBD1. Unmatched junction bases numbered 2, after V lost 8 bases and J lost 0 bases. This CDR3 region has 12 residues. Germline V lookup: CDR1 GTSNPN, CDR2 SVGIG (reference sequence). The CDR3 bases are TGTGCCCAGGACAGGGTGAACACTGAAGCTTTCTTT. Its translation: CAQDRVNTEAFF.

The chain joins TRBV12-3 or TRBV12-4 to TRBJ1-2; possible D gene TRBD1, 5 bases. Trimming took 3 bases from V and 8 from J, leaving 10 bases between them. The CDR3 consists of 12 residues. The CDR3 coding sequence is TGTGCCAGCAGTTTCGGGGCTCTCGGCTACACCTTC. Translated, it gives CASSFGALGYTF.

This clonotype was picked up many times. This rearrangement joins TRBV4-3 to TRBJ2-7; D is unclear. The CDR3 consists of 13 residues. Germline V gene sequence: CDR1 LGHNA, CDR2 YSLEER. With 0 bases removed from V and 4 bases from J, the gap between germline ends came to 7 bases. The CDR3 DNA sequence: TGCGCCAGCAGCCAAGAACCGACTTACGAGCAGTACTTC. This gives the protein CASSQEPTYEQYF.

At least ten counts were recorded for this clonotype. This rearrangement joins TRBV4-2 to TRBJ2-1; D is possibly TRBD2 (7 bases). V lost 4 bases, J lost 4 bases, and 14 bases lay in between. CDR1 is LGHNA, CDR2 YNFKEQ, per germline. This CDR3 contains 15 residues. The CDR3 here is CASSRGLADYNEQFF. CDR3 sequence (DNA): TGTGCCAGCAGCCGGGGGCTAGCGGATTACAATGAGCAGTTCTTC.

As regards this clonotype: Since a much larger clone is just one base distant, this may be a read error. This chain connects TRBV2 to TRBJ1-2; TRBD1 matches 7 bases. The germline V gene has CDR1 SNHLY and CDR2 FYNNEI. The CDR3 loop spans 12 amino acids. The CDR3 sequence: CTSSERGHGYTF. In DNA form, the CDR3 reads TGTACCAGCAGTGAAAGGGGGCATGGCTACACCTTC. Supplemented by reference TRBV2 and TRBJ1-2, the full variable domain reads EPEVTQTPSHQVTQMGQEVILRCVPISNHLYFYWYRQILGQKVEFLVSFYNNEISEKSEIFDDQFSVERPDGSNFTLKIRSTKLEDSAMYFCTSSERGHGYTFGSGTRLTVV.

This clonotype was counted ten times or more. V gene TRBV6-1 combines with J gene TRBJ1-4; D ambiguous. The germline V and J ends were trimmed by 6 bases and 2 bases, with 7 bases remaining between them. Germline V lookup: CDR1 MNHNS, CDR2 SASEGT. The CDR3 loop spans 13 amino acids. The CDR3 here is CASSLSTNEKLFF. CDR3 bases: TGTGCCAGCAGCTTGTCCACTAATGAAAAACTGTTTTTT.

This clonotype rates as medium-sized. The rearrangement links TRBV27 to TRBJ2-3, with 7 bases identical to TRBD2. There are 16 residues in the CDR3. The ends lost 5 bases at V and 0 bases at J; junction bases unmatched: 8. Germline CDR1 reads MNHEY; CDR2 reads SMNVEV (reference sequence). In nucleotides, the CDR3 is TGTGCCAGCAGTAAGTTACTAGCGACTAGCACAGATACGCAGTATTTT. It specifies CASSKLLATSTDTQYF.

This clonotype was detected many times. This chain connects TRBV6-6 to TRBJ2-7; perhaps TRBD2 as D (6 bases). The germline gives CDR1 MNHNY, CDR2 SVGAGI (reference sequence). Deletions cut 2 bases from V and 4 bases from J, with 12 bases between. The CDR3 spans 14 residues. The CDR3 sequence: CASSYDGSGYEQYF. DNA of the CDR3: TGTGCCAGCAGTTACGACGGGAGCGGGTACGAGCAGTACTTC.

This chain links TRBV5-1 with TRBJ2-7; TRBD1 matches 9 bases. The CDR3 totals 15 residues. The trim removed 2 bases at V and 3 bases at J, leaving 6 bases unmatched. Germline V CDR1 and CDR2: SGHRS, YFSETQ. In nucleotides, the CDR3 is TGCGCCAGCAGCTTCGGAACAGGGGGCATCTACGAGCAGTACTTC. Translated: CASSFGTGGIYEQYF.

This clonotype was found many times. The chain combines TRBV27 with TRBJ2-7; 7 positions agree with TRBD1. V was pared by 2 bases and J by 0 bases, with 4 bases of the junction left unmatched. Germline CDR1 is MNHEY and CDR2 is SMNVEV (reference sequence). There are 15 residues in the CDR3. CDR3 in DNA: TGTGCCAGCAGTTTAGACGGACAGGTCTCCTACGAGCAGTACTTC. Its protein is CASSLDGQVSYEQYF.

This clonotype was counted many times. This chain connects TRBV15 to TRBJ2-1, with 7 bases fitting TRBD1. The CDR3 totals 14 residues. Losses at the gene ends were 4 bases for V and 7 bases for J; bases not matched to a gene: 7. The germline V gene has CDR1 LNHNV and CDR2 YYDKDF (reference sequence). In DNA form, the CDR3 reads TGTGCCACCAGCACAGGGGGTTTATGGAATGAGCAGTTCTTC. As protein: CATSTGGLWNEQFF.

This clonotype showed up just once. A read error may account for a junction end that differs from germline. The genes are TRBV2 and TRBJ1-4, with TRBD1 identical over 7 bases. Germline V gives CDR1 SNHLY, CDR2 FYNNEI. The CDR3 covers 18 residues. For the CDR3, the DNA is TGTGCCAGCAGCGACCAAGACAGGGCGGGAGCAACTAATGAAAAACTGCTTTTT. This encodes CASSDQDRAGATNEKLLF.

This clonotype was observed many times. The rearrangement joins TRBV29-1 to TRBJ2-7, with D perhaps TRBD1 (6 bases). V dropped 1 base and J dropped 9 bases, with 16 bases sitting between them. Germline CDR1 reads SQVTM; CDR2 reads ANQGSEA. There are 13 residues in the CDR3. The CDR3 reads CSVEGVTGRGQYF. CDR3 in DNA: TGCAGCGTTGAAGGTGTGACAGGCCGGGGGCAGTACTTC.

Many counts were recorded for this clonotype. V gene TRBV2 combines with J gene TRBJ2-5, with D uncertain. CDR1 SNHLY and CDR2 FYNNEI come from the germline V gene. V gave up 8 bases and J gave up 2 bases, with 9 bases separating them. This CDR3 region has 12 residues. The CDR3 nucleotides read TGTGCCAGCGGTACGGTTCAAGAGACCCAGTACTTC. This gives the protein CASGTVQETQYF.

This clonotype was detected ten times or more. The chain combines TRBV7-9 with TRBJ1-2, with D possibly matching TRBD1 (6 bases). The CDR3 runs 14 residues. V dropped 3 bases and J dropped 4 bases, with 12 bases sitting between them. CDR1 and CDR2 from the germline V gene are SEHNR and FQNEAQ (reference sequence). CDR3 DNA sequence: TGTGCCAGCAGCTTGGAGGGACAATCCTATGGCTACACCTTC. This sequence encodes CASSLEGQSYGYTF.